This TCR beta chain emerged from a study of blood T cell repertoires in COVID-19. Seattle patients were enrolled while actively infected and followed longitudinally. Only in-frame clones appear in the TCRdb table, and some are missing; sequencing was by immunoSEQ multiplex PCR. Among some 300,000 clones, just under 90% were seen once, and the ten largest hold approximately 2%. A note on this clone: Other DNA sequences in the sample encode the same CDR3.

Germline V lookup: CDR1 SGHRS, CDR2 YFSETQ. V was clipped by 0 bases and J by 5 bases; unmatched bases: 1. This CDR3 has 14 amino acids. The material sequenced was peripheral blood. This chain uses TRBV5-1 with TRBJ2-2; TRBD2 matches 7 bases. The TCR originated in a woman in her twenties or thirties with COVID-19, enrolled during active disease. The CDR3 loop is CASSLGGSTGELFF. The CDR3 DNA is TGCGCCAGCAGCTTGGGCGGGAGTACCGGGGAGCTGTTTTTT.